Listed below are T cell receptor beta chains from one sample, sequenced in a study of OX40 agonist ivuxolimab in advanced cancers. Produced via immunoSEQ multiplex PCR; TCRdb's table is partial and in-frame only. This table has about 58,000 clones, approximately 78% appearing once. This sample comprised CD4+ or CD8+ T cells sorted from blood, obtained in a trial of the OX40 agonist ivuxolimab. The receptor source for this set is an adult with an advanced solid tumor such as melanoma, head and neck, liver or kidney cancer. CDR3s include the opening cysteine and the closing phenylalanine or tryptophan. A D gene is named only where the DNA matches it firmly. Rows may omit the clone size; those that give it use once, few, many or a size class.

length	V	size	D	J	CDR3	DNA
13	TRBV6-5	-	TRBD1	TRBJ1-2	CASQGQGRYGYTF	TGTGCCAGCCAAGGACAGGGGCGATATGGCTACACCTTC
14	TRBV7-2	-	TRBD2	TRBJ2-3	CASTPSGGSDTQYF	TGTGCCAGCACCCCTAGCGGGGGTTCAGATACGCAGTATTTT
15	TRBV19	-	TRBD2	TRBJ2-1	CASSLAGASYNEQFF	TGTGCCAGTAGCCTAGCGGGGGCGTCCTACAATGAGCAGTTCTTC
14	TRBV5-1	-	TRBD1	TRBJ2-4	CASGQGAGKNIQYF	TGCGCCAGCGGGCAGGGGGCGGGCAAAAACATTCAGTACTTC
14	TRBV6-4	-	-	TRBJ2-1	CASRRDGAYNEQFF	TGTGCCAGCAGAAGGGACGGGGCCTACAATGAGCAGTTCTTC
13	TRBV11-1	few	-	TRBJ1-6	CASSLVSNSPLHF	TGTGCCAGCAGCTTAGTATCGAATTCACCCCTCCACTTT
13	TRBV4-2	-	TRBD1	TRBJ2-7	CASSPGQGSEQYF	TGTGCCAGCAGCCCGGGACAGGGATCCGAGCAGTACTTC
12	TRBV7-2	-	-	TRBJ1-3	CASSPAGNTIYF	TGTGCCAGCAGCCCCGCCGGAAACACCATATATTTT
12	TRBV28	-	TRBD1	TRBJ1-6	CASRTGGSPLHF	TGTGCCAGCAGAACAGGGGGTTCACCCCTCCACTTT
13	TRBV11-3	-	-	TRBJ2-7	CASSDLRLYEQYF	TGTGCCAGCAGCGATCTCAGACTCTACGAGCAGTACTTC
14	TRBV5-1	once	-	TRBJ2-1	CASSNPSSYNEQFF	TGCGCCAGCAGTAACCCGAGCTCCTACAATGAGCAGTTCTTC
16	TRBV19	-	TRBD2	TRBJ2-5	CASSMTSGGNQETQYF	TGTGCCAGTAGTATGACTAGCGGGGGGAACCAAGAGACCCAGTACTTC
14	TRBV29-1	few	TRBD2	TRBJ2-3	CSVAVGGTTDTQYF	TGCAGCGTCGCGGTCGGGGGGACTACAGATACGCAGTATTTT
17	TRBV11-2	once	TRBD2	TRBJ2-7	CASSLARLGGGHYEQYF	TGTGCCAGCAGCTTAGCGCGCCTGGGCGGGGGGCATTACGAGCAGTACTTC
14	TRBV6-1	-	TRBD1	TRBJ1-4	CASSLQGAREKLFF	TGTGCCAGCAGCCTACAGGGGGCGCGGGAAAAACTGTTTTTT
14	TRBV6-1	-	TRBD1	TRBJ2-2	CASKARGPTGELFF	TGTGCCAGCAAGGCCAGGGGGCCTACCGGGGAGCTGTTTTTT
15	TRBV10-2	few	TRBD2	TRBJ2-7	CASSEGTRGPYEQYF	TGCGCCAGCAGTGAAGGGACTAGAGGCCCCTACGAGCAGTACTTC
16	TRBV5-4	-	-	TRBJ2-3	CASSLERQAGTDTQYF	TGTGCCAGCAGCTTGGAGCGACAGGCTGGCACAGATACGCAGTATTTT
15	TRBV6-1	-	-	TRBJ2-3	CASSGDSSGVDTQYF	TGTGCCAGCAGTGGCGACAGTAGCGGAGTGGATACGCAGTATTTT
16	TRBV7-8	-	-	TRBJ1-3	CASSFLVRDSGNTIYF	TGTGCCAGCAGCTTCCTCGTCAGGGACTCTGGAAACACCATATATTTT
14	TRBV6-4	-	TRBD1	TRBJ1-1	CASSPQGANTEAFF	TGTGCCAGCAGTCCACAGGGGGCGAACACTGAAGCTTTCTTT
15	TRBV10-3	once	-	TRBJ2-6	CAISIQGAGANVLTF	TGTGCCATCAGTATACAGGGAGCGGGGGCCAACGTCCTGACTTTC
16	TRBV5-4	once	TRBD2	TRBJ2-3	CASRILAGGPQDTQYF	TGTGCCAGCAGGATCTTAGCGGGGGGCCCACAGGATACGCAGTATTTT
16	TRBV9	-	TRBD1	TRBJ2-2	CASSLRTGGDTGELFF	TGTGCCAGCAGCTTAAGGACAGGGGGGGACACCGGGGAGCTGTTTTTT
16	TRBV6-4	-	-	TRBJ1-1	CASSNYPKGYNTEAFF	TGTGCCAGCAGTAACTACCCAAAGGGATATAACACTGAAGCTTTCTTT
15	TRBV14	-	-	TRBJ2-2	CASSQEMVGTGELFF	TGTGCCAGCAGCCAAGAGATGGTGGGGACCGGGGAGCTGTTTTTT
12	TRBV6-6	-	-	TRBJ1-2	CASSYEARGYTF	TGTGCCAGCAGTTATGAGGCTAGGGGCTACACCTTC
15	TRBV4-1	-	-	TRBJ2-3	CASSQEWGWTDTQYF	TGCGCCAGCAGCCAAGAGTGGGGATGGACAGATACGCAGTATTTT
17	TRBV4-2	-	-	TRBJ1-4	CASSQDLWGSYVGKLFF	TGTGCCAGCAGCCAAGATCTCTGGGGATCCTACGTGGGAAAACTGTTTTTT
11	TRBV6-1	-	-	TRBJ2-5	CASTERETQYF	TGTGCCAGCACTGAACGGGAGACCCAGTACTTC
14	TRBV6-1	-	-	TRBJ1-6	CASSEGDHNSPLHF	TGTGCCAGCAGTGAAGGGGACCATAATTCACCCCTCCACTTT
16	TRBV11-3	-	TRBD2	TRBJ2-1	CASSKSSSGGDNEQFF	TGTGCCAGCAGCAAGTCGTCTAGCGGGGGGGACAATGAGCAGTTCTTC
14	TRBV10-3	-	-	TRBJ1-1	CAISESTLLPEAFF	TGTGCCATCAGTGAGTCGACCCTGCTCCCTGAAGCTTTCTTT
14	TRBV7-7	-	-	TRBJ2-7	CASSLEGVSYEQYF	TGTGCCAGCAGCTTAGAGGGGGTTTCCTACGAGCAGTACTTC
15	TRBV7-6	-	TRBD2	TRBJ2-1	CASSAASGAYNEQFF	TGTGCCAGCAGCGCCGCTAGCGGGGCGTACAATGAGCAGTTCTTC
13	TRBV2	few	-	TRBJ1-1	CASMEASNTEAFF	TGTGCCAGCATGGAGGCCTCGAACACTGAAGCTTTCTTT
13	TRBV12-5	-	-	TRBJ1-5	CASGFVEGQPQHF	TGTGCTAGTGGTTTCGTGGAGGGGCAGCCCCAGCATTTT
14	TRBV7-8	-	-	TRBJ1-1	CASSFYSMNTEAFF	TGTGCCAGCAGCTTTTACAGTATGAACACTGAAGCTTTCTTT
15	TRBV7-2	-	-	TRBJ1-2	CASSLARRQTSGYTF	TGTGCCAGCAGCTTAGCGCGGAGGCAGACCTCCGGCTACACCTTC
15	TRBV7-9	few	-	TRBJ2-1	CASSFKTRVSNEQFF	TGTGCCAGCAGCTTCAAGACGAGGGTGTCGAATGAGCAGTTCTTC
13	TRBV19	-	-	TRBJ1-2	CASNDRFNYGYTF	TGTGCCAGTAACGACAGGTTTAACTATGGCTACACCTTC